A single sample is the source of the 24 T cell receptor beta chains below, sequenced in a study of shared clonotypes between healthy human individuals. TCRdb's copy holds only in-frame clones and misses some; the assay was immunoSEQ multiplex PCR. The table has about 710,000 clones, about two thirds seen once. The sample consisted of memory CD4+ T cells sorted from blood. Subset indicated: CD45RA-negative fraction. These receptors were collected from a young woman in good health.

This clone was counted a single time. This sequence may be a read error, since a much larger clone differs from it by one base. This chain links TRBV28 with TRBJ2-5, with TRBD1 matching 9 bases. This CDR3 contains 13 residues. Germline V lookup: CDR1 MDHEN, CDR2 SYDVKM. V gave up 6 bases and J gave up 3 bases; unmatched junction bases: 2. CDR3 DNA sequence: TGTGCCAGCAGCCGGGACAGGGAAGAGACCCAGTACTTC. It encodes CASSRDREETQYF.

The V and J genes are TRBV10-1 and TRBJ2-3, with D possibly being TRBD2 (5 bases). Trimming left V 0 bases short and J 2 bases short, with 9 bases between. The CDR3 loop spans 15 amino acids. The germline V gene encodes CDR1 WNHNN and CDR2 SYGVQD (reference sequence). CDR3 in amino acids: CASSESTGITDTQYF. Written as DNA, the CDR3 is TGCGCCAGCAGTGAGTCTACGGGAATCACAGATACGCAGTATTTT.

As concerns this clone: This may arise from a read error, as a much more abundant clone is one base away. This specimen includes other DNA sequences encoding the same CDR3. This chain links TRBV28 with TRBJ2-3; 9 bases are a match to TRBD2. Trimming cost V 2 bases and J 3 bases; bases outside gene matches: 0. Germline V gives CDR1 MDHEN, CDR2 SYDVKM. The CDR3 length is 14 residues. In nucleotides, the CDR3 is TGTGCCAGCAGTTTAAGCGGGAGGACAGATACGCAGTATTTT. It specifies CASSLSGRTDTQYF.

This clone was picked up one time. The chain is built from TRBV28 and TRBJ2-7; 12 bases are shared with TRBD2. This CDR3 spans 13 amino acids. Germline V CDR1 and CDR2: MDHEN, SYDVKM. V dropped 10 bases and J dropped 6; count of bases not matched to a gene: 7. CDR3: CATELAGGTEQYF. CDR3 nucleotides: TGTGCCACCGAACTAGCGGGAGGCACCGAGCAGTACTTC.

This clone was found many times. V is TRBV7-8 and J is TRBJ1-4; D is unresolved. The ends were cut back, 3 bases at V and 0 bases at J, with 11 bases in the middle. CDR1 SGHVS and CDR2 FQNEAQ come from the germline V gene. The CDR3 runs 16 residues. The CDR3: CASSLNSGATNEKLFF. In DNA, the CDR3 is TGTGCCAGCAGCTTGAATAGCGGGGCAACTAATGAAAAACTGTTTTTT. The entire variable domain, with the rest obtained from reference TRBV7-8 and TRBJ1-4, is as follows: GAGVSQSPRYKVAKRGQDVALRCDPISGHVSLFWYQQALGQGPEFLTYFQNEAQLDKSGLPSDRFFAERPEGSVSTLKIQRTQQEDSAVYLCASSLNSGATNEKLFFGSGTQLSVL.

This clone has a handful of counts. The chain uses TRBV5-1 and TRBJ2-5, with TRBD1 matching 11 bases. V was clipped by 4 bases and J by 7 bases; unmatched bases: 3. Germline V gene sequence: CDR1 SGHRS, CDR2 YFSETQ. The CDR3 is 13 residues long. CDR3 nucleotides: TGCGCCAGCAGCATGGGACAGGGGGGGACCCAGTACTTC. Protein sequence: CASSMGQGGTQYF.

This chain joins TRBV7-9 and TRBJ2-3; tentatively, D is TRBD2 (5 bases). V was shortened by 6 bases and J by 2 bases, with 15 bases between the two germline ends. Per the germline V gene, CDR1 is SEHNR and CDR2 is FQNEAQ (reference sequence). CDR3 length equals 15 residues. Here the CDR3 DNA reads TGTGCCAGCAGTCGAGATGAGGGAACCACAGATACGCAGTATTTT. Its protein product is CASSRDEGTTDTQYF.

This chain links TRBV28 with TRBJ1-2, with 7 nucleotides matching TRBD1. Germline CDR1 and CDR2: MDHEN and SYDVKM. Trimming took 7 bases from V and 6 from J; bases not matched to a gene: 8. The CDR3 is made up of 13 amino acids. CDR3 nucleotide sequence: TGTGCCAGCAAACCTACCGGGACAGATGGCTACACCTTC. Translated: CASKPTGTDGYTF.

A single count supports this clone. V and J are TRBV7-2 and TRBJ2-2; D not resolved. Per the germline V gene, CDR1 is SGHTA and CDR2 is FQGNSA. With 4 bases removed from V and 5 bases from J, the gap between germline ends came to 17 bases. The CDR3 is made up of 16 amino acids. CDR3 sequence (DNA): TGTGCCAGCAGCTCGCACGGTCCCAGGCTGACCGGGGAGCTGTTTTTT. Translation: CASSSHGPRLTGELFF.

This chain joins TRBV18 and TRBJ1-3; TRBD1 agrees at 8 bases. The V and J ends lost 4 bases and 3 bases, in that order; junction bases with no gene match: 2. Germline CDR1 reads KGHSH; CDR2 reads LQKENI. The CDR3 consists of 14 residues. The DNA of the CDR3 is TGTGCCAGCTCACAACAGGGGGTTGGAAACACCATATATTTT. Translated, it gives CASSQQGVGNTIYF.

CDR3 sequence: CASSRDGTNTGELFF. CDR3 coding DNA: TGTGCCAGCAGCAGGGACGGAACGAACACCGGGGAGCTGTTTTTT. The chain has TRBV7-3 and TRBJ2-2, with D perhaps matching TRBD1 or TRBD2 (5 bases each). This CDR3 spans 15 amino acids. The ends were cut back, 5 bases at V and 0 bases at J, with 10 bases in the middle. CDR1 and CDR2 (germline): SGHTA, FQGTGA. Combining the CDR3 with reference TRBV7-3 and TRBJ2-2 gives the whole variable domain GAGVSQTPSNKVTEKGKYVELRCDPISGHTALYWYRQSLGQGPEFLIYFQGTGAADDSGLPNDRFFAVRPEGSVSTLKIQRTERGDSAVYLCASSRDGTNTGELFFGEGSRLTVL.

Details on this clone: This same CDR3 is encoded by further DNA sequences in the sample. The chain joins TRBV19 to TRBJ2-3, with a weak D call TRBD1 (5 bases). V was trimmed by 3 bases and J by 3 bases, leaving 13 bases between them. The V gene's germline CDR1 is LNHDA and CDR2 SQIVND (reference sequence). The CDR3 is 15 residues long. Here the CDR3 DNA reads TGTGCCAGTAGTATCAGGCAGGGTGGAACAGATACGCAGTATTTT. The encoded protein is CASSIRQGGTDTQYF.

The table lists this clone with a few counts. This rearrangement joins TRBV15 to TRBJ1-2; D is uncertain. CDR1 and CDR2 from the germline V gene are LNHNV and YYDKDF (reference sequence). V was pared by 0 bases and J by 8 bases, with 7 bases between. The CDR3 length is 12 residues. CDR3 sequence (DNA): TGTGCCACCAGCAGAGACCCGGAGGGCTACACCTTC. As protein: CATSRDPEGYTF.

The chain carries TRBV7-2 and TRBJ2-3; 9 bases match TRBD2. V shed 1 base, J shed 4 bases, and the junction held 6 bases outside the gene matches. The CDR3 has 16 amino acids. Germline V gives CDR1 SGHTA, CDR2 FQGNSA. Written as DNA, the CDR3 is TGTGCCAGCAGCTTAGTCGCTAGCGGGGAGTCAGATACGCAGTATTTT. Protein product: CASSLVASGESDTQYF. Together with reference TRBV7-2 and TRBJ2-3, the CDR3 gives the full variable domain: GAGVSQSPSNKVTEKGKDVELRCDPISGHTALYWYRQSLGQGLEFLIYFQGNSAPDKSGLPSDRFSAERTGGSVSTLTIQRTQQEDSAVYLCASSLVASGESDTQYFGPGTRLTVL.

CDR3 sequence: CASSLNGPYSPLHF. The CDR3 DNA sequence: TGTGCCAGCAGCTTAAACGGACCCTACTCACCCCTCCACTTT. The chain uses TRBV7-9 and TRBJ1-6; no reliable D call. CDR3 length: 14 amino acids. The germline gives CDR1 SEHNR, CDR2 FQNEAQ (reference sequence). Trimming removed 2 bases at V and 10 bases at J, with 12 bases between.

This chain joins TRBV29-1 and TRBJ2-5; 8 positions match TRBD1. The CDR3 is 12 amino acids. Germline trimming cut 7 bases from V and 2 bases from J; bases unmatched to any gene: 3. Germline V gene data show CDR1 as SQVTM and CDR2 as ANQGSEA. This CDR3 is CSAGDRQETQYF. In nucleotides, the CDR3 is TGCAGCGCCGGGGACAGGCAAGAGACCCAGTACTTC.

The rearrangement joins TRBV1 to TRBJ2-7; the table names TRBD2, a call not compared with the DNA. TRBV1 is recorded as a pseudogene. This CDR3 is 19 amino acids long. This CDR3 is CTSSQEGSGRAEGDHEQYF. CDR3 in DNA: TGCACCAGCAGCCAAGAAGGTAGCGGGAGGGCCGAGGGGGACCACGAGCAGTACTTC.

This clone was found a few times. The rearrangement joins TRBV28 to TRBJ2-7, with unresolved D. Germline CDR1 and CDR2: MDHEN and SYDVKM. The CDR3 sequence is 9 residues long. V lost 7 bases to trimming and J lost 11 bases, with 9 bases between them. The chain's CDR3 is CASKPTEYF. For the CDR3, the DNA is TGTGCCAGCAAGCCGACCGAGTACTTC.

V is TRBV27 and J is TRBJ2-1; a possible D gene is TRBD1 (5 bases). V shed 0 bases and J shed 7 bases, with 16 bases lying between them. Germline assignment: CDR1 MNHEY and CDR2 SMNVEV (reference sequence). CDR3 length: 16 residues. CDR3 nucleotide sequence: TGTGCCAGCAGTTTATCGGGGCGGACCGCAGGGAATGAGCAGTTCTTC. It specifies CASSLSGRTAGNEQFF.

A few counts support this clone. The chain joins TRBV7-2 to TRBJ2-7; 9 bases line up with TRBD1. The V gene's germline CDR1 is SGHTA and CDR2 FQGNSA. The V gene end was trimmed by 5 bases and the J gene end by 4 bases; junction bases not matched to a gene: 6. There are 14 residues in the CDR3. CDR3 DNA: TGTGCCAGCAGCGAGGGGACAGGGACGTACGAGCAGTACTTC. It yields the protein CASSEGTGTYEQYF.

About this clone: The same CDR3 can be traced to other DNA sequences in this sample. The chain is built from TRBV10-3 and TRBJ2-7; tentatively, D is TRBD1 or TRBD2 (5 bases each). Germline CDR1 ENHRY, CDR2 SYGVKD. The CDR3 spans 14 residues. V lost 2 bases and J 6 bases, leaving 14 bases between the germline ends. In DNA form, the CDR3 reads TGTGCCATCAGTGAGCGGGAAACTAGGGGCGAGCAGTACTTC. This codes for CAISERETRGEQYF.

The chain couples TRBV30 to TRBJ1-5; possible D gene TRBD1, 5 bases. CDR3 length: 14 residues. Trimming left V 4 bases short and J 7 bases short, with 17 bases between. Germline values: CDR1 GTSNPN, CDR2 SVGIG (reference sequence). The CDR3 region is CAWTSQWDGQPQHF. CDR3 bases: TGTGCCTGGACGAGTCAGTGGGACGGCCAGCCCCAGCATTTT.

The rearrangement links TRBV11-2 to TRBJ2-7, with TRBD2 as a possible D gene (5 bases). Trimming stripped 2 bases from V and 6 bases from J, with 14 bases between. Germline V lookup: CDR1 SGHAT, CDR2 FQNNGV. The CDR3 extends over 14 amino acids. The CDR3 DNA reads TGTGCCAGCAGCTTACCTAGCTTCCCTTCCGAGCAGTACTTC. The encoded protein is CASSLPSFPSEQYF.

Comments on this clone: At the DNA level, this CDR3 is encoded by other sequences in the same sample as well. V is TRBV5-1 and J is TRBJ2-1, with 10 bases lining up with TRBD2. The trim removed 4 bases at V and 5 bases at J, leaving 3 bases unmatched. CDR3 length equals 14 residues. Germline values: CDR1 SGHRS, CDR2 YFSETQ. The CDR3 loop is CASSPGTSDNEQFF. The CDR3 bases are TGCGCCAGCAGCCCAGGGACTAGCGACAATGAGCAGTTCTTC. Complete variable domain (other parts from reference TRBV5-1 and TRBJ2-1): KAGVTQTPRYLIKTRGQQVTLSCSPISGHRSVSWYQQTPGQGLQFLFEYFSETQRNKGNFPGRFSGRQFSNSRSEMNVSTLELGDSALYLCASSPGTSDNEQFFGPGTRLTVL.